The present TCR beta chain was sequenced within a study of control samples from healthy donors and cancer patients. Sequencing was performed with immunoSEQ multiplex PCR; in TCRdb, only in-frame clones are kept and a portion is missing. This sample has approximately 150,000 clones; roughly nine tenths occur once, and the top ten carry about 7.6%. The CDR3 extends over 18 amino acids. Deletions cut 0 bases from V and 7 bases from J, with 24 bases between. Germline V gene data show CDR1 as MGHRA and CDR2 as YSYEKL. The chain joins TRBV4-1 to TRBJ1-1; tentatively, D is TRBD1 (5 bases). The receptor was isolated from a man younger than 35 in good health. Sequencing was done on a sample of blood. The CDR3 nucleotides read TGCGCCAGCAGCCAAGAAGGCAGCAGGAGCCGATCCGGGGGTGAAGCTTTCTTT. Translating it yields CASSQEGSRSRSGGEAFF.